These T cell receptor beta chains were read from a single sample in a study of shared clonotypes between healthy human individuals. Here immunoSEQ multiplex PCR was the method, and the copy in TCRdb shows in-frame clones only, minus some. The sample holds millions of clones, roughly 96% seen once. The material sequenced was naive CD4+ T cells sorted from blood. The source of these receptors is a man younger than 35 in good health. CDR3s include the opening cysteine and the closing phenylalanine or tryptophan. D genes are given only for firm matches. Clone size is shown for a subset of rows, as once, few, many or a class of expanded clone.

TRBV10-1	-	TRBJ2-7	-	TGCGCCAGCAGCGGGAGTTCCTACGAGCAGTACTTC	CASSGSSYEQYF
TRBV6-6	-	TRBJ1-2	-	TGTGCCAGCAGTTCGGGGGGTAACTATGGCTACACCTTC	CASSSGGNYGYTF
TRBV28	once	TRBJ1-5	-	TGTGCCAGCCTGAAGGCAGACTCCAATCAGCCCCAGCATTTT	CASLKADSNQPQHF
TRBV10-3	-	TRBJ1-1	-	TGTGCCATCAGTATGGACAGGAACACTGAAGCTTTCTTT	CAISMDRNTEAFF
TRBV10-3	-	TRBJ2-2	-	TGTGCCACCCTTAGGGACTTAGCGAACACCGGGGAGCTGTTTTTT	CATLRDLANTGELFF
TRBV18	-	TRBJ1-4	-	TGTGCCAGCTCACGTGAAGTCGCAACTAATGAAAAACTGTTTTTT	CASSREVATNEKLFF
TRBV7-2	once	TRBJ2-5	TRBD1	TGTGCCAGCAGCTCCAGGACAGGGCTAAAGACCCAGTACTTC	CASSSRTGLKTQYF
TRBV6-5	-	TRBJ2-2	-	TGTGCCAGCAGTCAGATGACAGGAGGGACCGGGGAGCTGTTTTTT	CASSQMTGGTGELFF
TRBV11-2	-	TRBJ1-2	-	TGTGCCAGCAGCCCACCCGGGGAACGAGCTAACTATGGCTACACCTTC	CASSPPGERANYGYTF
TRBV19	-	TRBJ2-7	TRBD1	TGTGCCAGTAGCACTCACGGGACAGCCTACGAGCAGTACTTC	CASSTHGTAYEQYF
TRBV10-3	-	TRBJ2-3	-	TGTGCCATCAGTGAGTCTGTTAGCGTCCCAGATACGCAGTATTTT	CAISESVSVPDTQYF
TRBV7-9	-	TRBJ1-2	TRBD1	TGTGCCAGCAGAAAGGACAGGGCAATTGGTGGCTACACCTTC	CASRKDRAIGGYTF
TRBV11-1	-	TRBJ2-3	-	TGTGCCAGCAGCTTGGGCGCGTCGGCAGCAGATACGCAGTATTTT	CASSLGASAADTQYF
TRBV10-2	-	TRBJ1-2	TRBD1	TGCGCCTCTCGACAGGGCTACTATGGCTACACCTTC	CASRQGYYGYTF
TRBV5-6	-	TRBJ2-4	-	TGTGCCAGCGTAAGGGAAAACATTCAGTACTTC	CASVRENIQYF
TRBV7-9	-	TRBJ1-1	-	TGTGCCAGCAGCTCTGGCAATCCTGAAGCTTTCTTT	CASSSGNPEAFF
TRBV29-1	-	TRBJ2-1	TRBD1	TGCAGCGTTGAGCCCGGACAGGGAGCCGAGCAGTTCTTC	CSVEPGQGAEQFF
TRBV14	-	TRBJ2-1	-	TGTGCCAGCAGCCGAAACCTATACCCCTACAATGAGCAGTTCTTC	CASSRNLYPYNEQFF
TRBV7-3	-	TRBJ1-1	-	TGTGCCAGCAGCTCACACGGGACTGAAGCTTTCTTT	CASSSHGTEAFF
TRBV28	-	TRBJ2-3	-	TGTGCCAGCAGTTTCCAGGGGGGAGTATCAGATACGCAGTATTTC	CASSFQGGVSDTQYF
TRBV5-4	-	TRBJ1-1	-	TGTGCCAGCAGTCGAGGGGGGGCGAAGAACACTGAAGCTTTCTTT	CASSRGGAKNTEAFF
TRBV18	-	TRBJ1-1	TRBD1	TGTGCCAGCTCACCATTACAGGGGGAGTACACTGAAGCTTTCTTT	CASSPLQGEYTEAFF